Shown below are 3 T cell receptor beta chains from a single sample sequenced in a study of blood T cells in healthy people across ages. PCR was performed a second time for about 7 to 12 cycles using a sample-barcoded 5' primer and a J-beta primer mix. TCRdb processed the 5' RACE reads anew with MiXCR; each CDR3 protein has one entry. The sample shows a few hundred thousand distinct CDR3 sequences, approximately 25% of them seen only once. Source material: blood. These receptors all come from a woman in her seventies in good health.

Only a few counts were recorded for this clonotype. J is TRBJ2-1 and V is TRBV6-5; TRBD2 agrees at 11 bases. The J segment lost 6 bases and the V segment lost 6 bases, leaving 7 bases of the junction unmatched. The CDR3 loop spans 15 amino acids. Germline-derived CDR1 and CDR2 are MNHEY and SVGAGI. The CDR3 DNA sequence: TGTGCCAGCAGAAATAGCGGGGGGGCTCCCAATGAGCAGTTCTTC. Protein: CASRNSGGAPNEQFF.

The rearrangement joins TRBV24-1 to TRBJ1-4; 9 bases line up with TRBD1. V shed 4 bases and J 11 bases; nucleotides not matched to a gene: 16. The germline CDR1 and CDR2 sequences are KGHDR and SFDVKD. The CDR3 totals 17 residues. CDR3 in DNA: TGTGCCACCAGTGACCCCAGTGACGGGACAGGGTACGAGAAACTGTTTTTT. Its protein is CATSDPSDGTGYEKLFF.

This clonotype was seen a few times. The chain carries TRBV5-1 and TRBJ2-7; 11 bases are shared with TRBD2. CDR3 length: 18 amino acids. Trimming cost V 0 bases and J 2 bases; bases outside gene matches: 10. Per the germline V gene, CDR1 is SGHRS and CDR2 is YFSETQ. CDR3 nucleotide sequence: TGCGCCAGCAGCTTGGAGGCTAGCGGGGGGCTCTATGCCTACGAGCAGTACTTC. This sequence encodes CASSLEASGGLYAYEQYF.